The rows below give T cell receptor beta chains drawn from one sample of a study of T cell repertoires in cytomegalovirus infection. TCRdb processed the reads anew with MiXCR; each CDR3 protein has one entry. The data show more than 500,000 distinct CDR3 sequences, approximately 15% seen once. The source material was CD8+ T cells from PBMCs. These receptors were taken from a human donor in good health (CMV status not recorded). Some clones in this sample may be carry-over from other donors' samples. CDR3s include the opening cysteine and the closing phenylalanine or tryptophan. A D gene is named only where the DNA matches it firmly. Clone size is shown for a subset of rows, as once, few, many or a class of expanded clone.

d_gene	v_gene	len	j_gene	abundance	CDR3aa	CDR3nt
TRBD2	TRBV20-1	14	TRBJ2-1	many	CSALAGGPGNEQFF	TGCAGTGCACTAGCGGGAGGGCCAGGGAATGAGCAGTTCTTC
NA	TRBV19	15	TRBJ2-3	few	CASSPPGFSTDTQYF	TGTGCCAGTAGTCCCCCGGGATTTAGCACAGATACGCAGTATTTT
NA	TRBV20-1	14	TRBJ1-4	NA	CSAPWDVTNEKLFF	TGCAGTGCTCCTTGGGACGTAACTAATGAAAAACTGTTTTTT
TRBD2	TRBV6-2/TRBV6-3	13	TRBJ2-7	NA	CASSSSGRREQYF	TGTGCCAGCAGTTCCAGCGGGAGACGCGAGCAGTACTTC
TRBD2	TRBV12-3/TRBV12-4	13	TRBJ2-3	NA	CASSWGSGGEQYF	TGTGCCAGCAGTTGGGGTAGCGGGGGGGAGCAGTATTTT
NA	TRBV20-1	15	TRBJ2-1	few	CSASYRGLSYNEQFF	TGCAGTGCTTCCTACCGGGGCCTGTCATACAATGAGCAGTTCTTC
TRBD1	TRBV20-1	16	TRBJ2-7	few	CSARGDMTGGTYEQYF	TGCAGTGCTAGAGGCGACATGACAGGGGGCACCTACGAGCAGTACTTC
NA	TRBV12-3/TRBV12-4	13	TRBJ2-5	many	CASREQTQETQYF	TGTGCCTCCAGGGAGCAGACCCAAGAGACCCAGTACTTC
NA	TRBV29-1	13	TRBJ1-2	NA	CSVDRGTFYGYTF	TGCAGCGTTGATAGGGGAACCTTCTATGGCTACACCTTC
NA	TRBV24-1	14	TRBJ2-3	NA	CATSEWDSTDTQYF	TGTGCCACCAGTGAGTGGGACAGCACAGATACGCAGTATTTT
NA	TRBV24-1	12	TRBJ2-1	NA	CATQGRGSEQFF	TGTGCCACCCAGGGACGGGGTAGTGAGCAGTTCTTC
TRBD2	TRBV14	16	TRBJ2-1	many	CASSLRTSGRVHEQFF	TGTGCCAGCAGCCTCCGGACTAGCGGGAGAGTCCATGAGCAGTTCTTC
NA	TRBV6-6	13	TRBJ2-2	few	CASSNGNTGELFF	TGTGCCAGCAGTAATGGGAACACCGGGGAGCTGTTTTTT
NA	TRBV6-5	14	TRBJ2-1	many	CASRGPTSSNEQFF	TGTGCCAGCAGAGGTCCCACTAGCAGCAATGAGCAGTTCTTC
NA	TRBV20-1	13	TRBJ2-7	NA	CSASRGIAYEQYF	TGCAGTGCCTCTAGGGGGATCGCCTACGAGCAGTACTTC
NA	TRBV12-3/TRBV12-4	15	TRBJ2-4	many	CATKASGAAKNIQYF	TGTGCCACGAAAGCCTCGGGGGCTGCCAAAAACATTCAGTACTTC
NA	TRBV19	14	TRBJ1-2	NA	CASRMAQGKDGYTF	TGTGCCAGTAGGATGGCGCAGGGTAAGGATGGCTACACCTTC
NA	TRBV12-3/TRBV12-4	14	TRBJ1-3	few	CASSSEFPGNTIYF	TGTGCCAGCTCTTCAGAGTTTCCTGGAAACACCATATATTTT
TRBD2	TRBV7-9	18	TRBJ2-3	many	CASPGLAGYPPTTDTQYF	TGTGCCAGCCCCGGACTAGCGGGATATCCTCCCACAACAGATACGCAGTATTTT
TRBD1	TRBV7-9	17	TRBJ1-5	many	CASSLVQGDVSNQPQHF	TGTGCCAGCAGCTTGGTACAGGGGGACGTTAGCAATCAGCCCCAGCATTTT
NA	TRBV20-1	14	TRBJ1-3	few	CSAPNPVSGNTIYF	TGCAGTGCTCCGAACCCCGTCTCTGGAAACACCATATATTTT
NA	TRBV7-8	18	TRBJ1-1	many	CASSLASGGLGVNTEAFF	TGTGCCAGCAGCTTAGCGTCCGGGGGGCTGGGGGTGAACACTGAAGCTTTCTTT
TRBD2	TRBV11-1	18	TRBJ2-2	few	CASSPSLAGGPISGELFF	TGTGCCAGCAGCCCGAGCCTAGCGGGAGGGCCGATTTCCGGGGAGCTGTTTTTT
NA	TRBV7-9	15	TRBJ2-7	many	CASSKGQRRRYEQYF	TGTGCCAGCAGCAAAGGACAGCGCAGGAGGTACGAGCAGTACTTC
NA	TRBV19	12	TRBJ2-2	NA	CASRLENGELFF	TGTGCCAGTAGGCTAGAGAACGGGGAGCTGTTTTTT
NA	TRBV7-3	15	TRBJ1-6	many	CASSEDGTPNSPLHF	TGTGCCAGCAGCGAAGACGGGACACCGAATTCACCCCTCCACTTT
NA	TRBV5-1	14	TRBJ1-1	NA	CASSLRAPGSEAFF	TGCGCCAGCAGCCTCCGGGCCCCGGGATCTGAAGCTTTCTTT
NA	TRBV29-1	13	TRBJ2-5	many	CSVAQGFEETQYF	TGCAGCGTGGCGCAGGGGTTCGAAGAGACCCAGTACTTC
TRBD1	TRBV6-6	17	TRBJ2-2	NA	CASRPGQGYANTGELFF	TGTGCCAGCAGACCGGGACAGGGTTACGCGAACACCGGGGAGCTGTTTTTT
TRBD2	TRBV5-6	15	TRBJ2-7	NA	CASSLGRLAGGEQYF	TGTGCCAGCAGCTTGGGTCGGCTAGCGGGAGGCGAGCAGTACTTC
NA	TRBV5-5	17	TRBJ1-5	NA	CASSLDGGGWRNQPQHF	TGTGCCAGCAGCTTGGATGGGGGGGGCTGGCGCAATCAGCCCCAGCATTTT
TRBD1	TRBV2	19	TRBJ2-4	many	CASSDRDSRLISAKNIQYF	TGTGCCAGCAGTGACCGGGACAGCCGACTAATCTCAGCCAAAAACATTCAGTACTTC
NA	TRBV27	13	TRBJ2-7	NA	CASSLDMRYEQYF	TGTGCCAGCAGTCTGGACATGCGCTACGAGCAGTACTTC
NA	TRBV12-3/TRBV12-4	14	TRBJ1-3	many	CASSPTSSGNTIYF	TGTGCCAGCAGCCCTACTTCCTCTGGAAACACCATATATTTT
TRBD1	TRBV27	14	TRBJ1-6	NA	CASSHTGVGSPLHF	TGTGCCAGCAGTCATACAGGGGTGGGATCACCCCTCCACTTT
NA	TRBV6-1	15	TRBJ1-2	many	CASVSRGYGREGYTF	TGTGCCAGCGTCTCCAGGGGTTATGGACGTGAGGGCTACACCTTC
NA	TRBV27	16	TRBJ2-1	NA	CASRLLVGVPYNEHFF	TGTGCAAGCAGGTTATTAGTAGGGGTTCCCTACAATGAGCATTTCTTC
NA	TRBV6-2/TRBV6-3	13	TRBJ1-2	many	CASSLEGYDGYTF	TGTGCCAGCAGTCTGGAGGGTTATGATGGCTACACCTTC
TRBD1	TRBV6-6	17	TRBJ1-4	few	CASSEPDRETTNEKLFF	TGTGCCAGCAGCGAGCCTGACAGGGAGACAACTAATGAAAAACTGTTTTTT
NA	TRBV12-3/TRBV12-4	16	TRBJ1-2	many	CASSSPPRGGRYGYTF	TGTGCCAGCAGTTCGCCTCCTCGCGGGGGCCGCTATGGCTACACCTTC
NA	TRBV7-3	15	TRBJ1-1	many	CASSLTSRQNTEAFF	TGTGCCAGCAGCTTAACCAGTCGACAGAACACTGAAGCTTTCTTT
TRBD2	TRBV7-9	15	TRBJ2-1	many	CASSRGLAGVNEQFF	TGTGCCAGCAGCCGCGGACTAGCGGGGGTCAATGAGCAGTTCTTC